This T cell receptor (beta chain) emerged from a study of Ad26.COV2.S vaccination and SARS-CoV-2 variants. In the study overall: Ad26.COV2.S was injected intramuscularly once or twice, 56 days apart. Findings of the study overall: The TCR breadth and depth analyses may have understated or missed part of the total T cell responses.

Treatment: about 20 received Ad26.COV2.S at low or high dose, single or two shots; about 5 received placebo; per-sample allocation not given. Samples came from day 63 after the first vaccine or placebo injection. An 18-55-year-old adult in Boston served as donor. In the vaccine, an Ad26 vector expressed the SARS-CoV-2 spike of the Wuhan strain. Germline V gene lookup returns CDR1 MNHEY and CDR2 SVGAGI. The CDR3 runs to 14 residues. The junction had 6 bases not matched to a gene; V was cut back by 6 bases and J by 8 bases. Repertoires were generated with immunoSEQ multiplex PCR, while TCRdb's copy carries only in-frame clones and drops some. This repertoire shows hundreds of thousands of clones, more than 80% found once; its top ten account for about 1.5%. This clone was counted a single time. Its antigen is unidentified.

The chain carries TRBV6-5 and TRBJ1-6, with 8 bases identical to TRBD1. This TCR was recovered from a person aged 18-65 years who received the Ad26.COV2.S COVID-19 vaccine or a placebo. Sequencing was performed on peripheral blood, taken in a trial of Ad26.COV2.S vaccine versus placebo. The CDR3 region is CASSRGTGDSPLHF. The CDR3 coding sequence is TGTGCCAGCAGCCGGGGGACAGGTGATTCACCCCTCCACTTT.